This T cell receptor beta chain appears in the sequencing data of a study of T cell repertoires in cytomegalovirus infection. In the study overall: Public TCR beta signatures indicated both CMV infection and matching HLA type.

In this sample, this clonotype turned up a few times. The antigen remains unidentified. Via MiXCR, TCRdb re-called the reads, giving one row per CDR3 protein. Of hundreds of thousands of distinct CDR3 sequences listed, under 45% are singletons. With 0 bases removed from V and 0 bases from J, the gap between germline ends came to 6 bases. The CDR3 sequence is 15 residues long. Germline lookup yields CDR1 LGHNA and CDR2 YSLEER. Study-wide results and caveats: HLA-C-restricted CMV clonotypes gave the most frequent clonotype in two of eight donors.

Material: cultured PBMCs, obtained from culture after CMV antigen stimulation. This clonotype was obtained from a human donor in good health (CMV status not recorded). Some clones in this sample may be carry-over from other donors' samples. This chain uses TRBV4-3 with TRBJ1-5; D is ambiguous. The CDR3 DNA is TGCGCCAGCAGCCAAGATTGGGTTAGCAATCAGCCCCAGCATTTT. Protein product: CASSQDWVSNQPQHF.